This T cell receptor beta chain was captured by sequencing in a study of cytomegalovirus exposure and HLA in healthy donors. PCR employed 60 Vbeta and 13 Jbeta primers. The assay was immunoSEQ multiplex PCR, and TCRdb's table has in-frame clones only and misses some. There are approximately 190,000 clones in the sample; 83% occur only once, and over 1.5% lies in the top ten. Whole-study results and caveats: In an earlier analysis, productive rearrangement rates for most beta V segments clustered near 87% or 30%.

A remark on this clone: As yet, its antigen is unknown.

The germline CDR1 and CDR2 sequences are SGHNT and YYREEE (reference sequence). The CDR3 spans 15 residues. Trimming at V came to 4 bases and at J to 3 bases, leaving 4 bases not matched to a gene. The TCR was taken from a man between 40 and 49 years old in good health and CMV-seropositive. The chain couples TRBV5-4 to TRBJ2-5; 12 nucleotides line up with TRBD1. Sequences were obtained from PBMCs. In nucleotides, the CDR3 is TGTGCCAGCAGCGCCGGGACAGGGGGCAAAGAGACCCAGTACTTC. It encodes CASSAGTGGKETQYF.